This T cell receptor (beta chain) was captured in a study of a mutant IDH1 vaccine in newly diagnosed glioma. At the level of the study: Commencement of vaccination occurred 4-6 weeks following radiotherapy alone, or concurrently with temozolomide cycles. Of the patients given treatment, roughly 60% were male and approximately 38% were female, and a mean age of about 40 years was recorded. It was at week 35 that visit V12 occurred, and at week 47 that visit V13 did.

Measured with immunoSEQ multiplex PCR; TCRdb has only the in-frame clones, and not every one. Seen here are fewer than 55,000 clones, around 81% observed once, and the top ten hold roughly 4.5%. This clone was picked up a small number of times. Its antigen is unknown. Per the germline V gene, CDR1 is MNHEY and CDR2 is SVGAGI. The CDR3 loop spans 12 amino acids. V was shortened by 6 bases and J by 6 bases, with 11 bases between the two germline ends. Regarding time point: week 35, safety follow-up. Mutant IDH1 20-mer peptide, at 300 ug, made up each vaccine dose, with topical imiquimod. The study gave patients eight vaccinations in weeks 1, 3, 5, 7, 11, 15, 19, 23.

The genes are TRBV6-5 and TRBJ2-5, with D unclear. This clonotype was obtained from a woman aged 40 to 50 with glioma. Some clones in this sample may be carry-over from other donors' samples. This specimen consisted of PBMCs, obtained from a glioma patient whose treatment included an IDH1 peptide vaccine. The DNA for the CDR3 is TGTGCCAGCAGCCCCTCAGCTCAGACCCAGTACTTC. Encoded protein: CASSPSAQTQYF.